Detailed here is one TCR beta chain. The assay was immunoSEQ multiplex PCR, and TCRdb's table has in-frame clones only and misses some. The table lists tens of thousands of clones, roughly 92% of them singletons. This entry is derived from a study of T cell changes during pregnancy in multiple sclerosis. Trimming cost V 6 bases and J 6 bases, with 11 bases left between them. The CDR3 covers 12 residues. Germline values: CDR1 SGHKS, CDR2 YYEKEE (reference sequence). The V call is TRBV5-5, the J call TRBJ2-3; D gene ambiguous. This TCR came from a female donor with multiple sclerosis, enrolled in a pregnancy study. Sequenced material: CD4+ T cells from peripheral blood mononuclear cells, taken in the third trimester of pregnancy. CDR3 in DNA: TGTGCCAGCACCCCCACGGGTGATACGCAGTATTTT. Protein sequence: CASTPTGDTQYF.